This T cell receptor beta chain emerged from a study of blood T cell repertoires in COVID-19. For the study at large: The study drew acute and convalescent COVID-19 samples from the United States, Italy and Spain. PBMCs, B-cell-depleted T cells, or T cells were the source of the cDNA or gDNA that made up the material.

The data were produced by immunoSEQ multiplex PCR, yet TCRdb's version contains in-frame clones alone and is incomplete. The sample yields 100,000 to 150,000 clones, 80% to 90% seen once. The CDR3 sequence is 17 residues long. Germline CDR1 is SGHVS and CDR2 is FNYEAQ. The ends lost 5 bases at V and 4 bases at J; junction bases unmatched: 16. The receptor was isolated from a woman in her 50s with active or convalescent COVID-19. The chain links TRBV7-6 to TRBJ1-2, with 7 nucleotides matching TRBD1. The sequencing input was peripheral blood. The CDR3 sequence: CASSRTPGTEIGYGYTF. The CDR3 nucleotides read TGTGCCAGCAGCCGTACACCCGGGACAGAGATTGGCTATGGCTACACCTTC.